This T cell receptor beta chain originates from a study of blood T cell repertoires in COVID-19. The wider study: Samples of COVID-19 (acute and convalescent) were obtained from the United States, Italy and Spain. PBMCs, B-cell-depleted T cells, or T cells were the source of the cDNA or gDNA that made up the material.

Sequenced by immunoSEQ multiplex PCR; TCRdb stores in-frame clones only, minus some. The sample holds about 250,000 clones, roughly nine tenths seen once. The V end was cut by 4 bases, the J end by 12 bases, with 14 bases between. Looked up from germline, CDR1 is SGHNT and CDR2 is YYREEE (reference sequence). The CDR3 extends over 12 amino acids. The receptor comes from a woman aged 25 to 39 with acute COVID-19. The material sequenced was PBMCs or T cells enriched from blood (not recorded which). The rearrangement joins TRBV5-4 to TRBJ2-1; TRBD2 is a possible D gene (5 bases). The CDR3 DNA follows: TGTGCCAGCAGCCCATCGGGAAGTGGGCAGTTCTTC. It codes for CASSPSGSGQFF.